This T cell receptor beta chain emerged from a study of T-cell memory formation after mild COVID-19. Overall study: Clusters were largely donor specific. Overall study results and limits: CD4+ clones that contracted lay mainly in CM and EM; CD8+ ones lay in EMRA. CD4/CD8 balance characterized clones contracting day 15 to 85, and CD4+ skew characterized later expanders.

5'RACE with constant-segment primers built TCRalpha and TCRbeta cDNA libraries with UMIs. TCRdb analysed the 5' RACE reads with MiXCR anew, one entry per CDR3 protein. Of around 300,000 distinct CDR3 sequences in the sample, about 13% were seen once. This clonotype was seen only a few times. Its antigen is not known. The receptor's source is a man between 18 and 29 years old who had mild COVID-19 (a few samples of this study predate the infection). Cell type and time point are not known. The material sequenced was PBMCs or a T cell subset sorted from them (not recorded which).

CDR3 protein: CASSPLAKNIQYF. The CDR3 bases are TGTGCCAGCAGCCCTCTAGCCAAAAACATTCAGTACTTC. The chain recombines TRBV6-6 with TRBJ2-4; D ambiguous. Germline lookup yields CDR1 MNHNY and CDR2 SVGAGI (reference sequence). V lost 6 bases and J 0 bases, leaving 6 bases between the germline ends. The CDR3 is 13 amino acids.